Ten or more counts support the clone carrying this TCR beta chain. Someone pulled total RNA out of unfractionated whole blood. The sample comes from a study of human T cells and chemical hapten exposure. In germline, CDR1 is SQVTM, CDR2 ANQGSEA. The CDR3 extends over 14 amino acids. During construction of the library, unique molecular identifiers were attached to individual cDNA molecules for quantitative, reproducible TCR counting. TCRdb re-called the 5' RACE reads with MiXCR, one entry per CDR3 protein. The repertoire consists of approximately 150,000 distinct CDR3 sequences, with 3.5% to 5% occurring once and the leading ten covering 1.3% to 1.5%.

The TCR originated in a female donor in good health. The chain has TRBV29-1 and TRBJ2-1, with a possible D match to TRBD2 (6 bases). The CDR3 region has the DNA TGCAGTTGGCGGGGTCCGCCGTTCTACAATGAGCAGTTCTTC. Encoded protein: CSWRGPPFYNEQFF.